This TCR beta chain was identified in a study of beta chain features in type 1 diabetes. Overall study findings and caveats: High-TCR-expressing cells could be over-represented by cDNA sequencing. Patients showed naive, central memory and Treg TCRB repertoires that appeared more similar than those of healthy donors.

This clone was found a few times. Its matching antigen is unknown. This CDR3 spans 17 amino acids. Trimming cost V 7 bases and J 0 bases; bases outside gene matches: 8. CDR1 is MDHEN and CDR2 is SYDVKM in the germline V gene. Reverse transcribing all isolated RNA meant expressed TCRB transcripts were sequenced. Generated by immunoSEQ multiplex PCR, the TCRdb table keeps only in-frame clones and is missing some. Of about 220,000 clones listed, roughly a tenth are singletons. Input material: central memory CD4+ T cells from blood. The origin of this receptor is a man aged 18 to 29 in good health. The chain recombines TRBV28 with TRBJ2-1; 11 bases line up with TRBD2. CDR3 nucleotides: TGTGCCAGCAAGAGACTAGCGGGACCAAACTCCTACAATGAGCAGTTCTTC. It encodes CASKRLAGPNSYNEQFF.